One and the same sample provided the 8 T cell receptor beta chains below, sequenced in a study of tumour-infiltrating T cells in Burkitt lymphoma. Profiling relied on immunoSEQ multiplex PCR, and the TCRdb table lists in-frame clones only, not all of them. The table shows about 6,600 clones, with more than 75% occurring only once. Sequenced: tumor tissue. These TCRs come from a human donor with Burkitt lymphoma.

The chain links TRBV6-5 to TRBJ1-5; D is undetermined. The germline V gene encodes CDR1 MNHEY and CDR2 SVGAGI. The CDR3 totals 12 residues. The ends were cut back, 7 bases at V and 9 bases at J, with 13 bases in the middle. Here the CDR3 DNA reads TGTGCCAGCACCGACCCCCTTGGGCCCCAGCATTTT. It encodes CASTDPLGPQHF.

The sample holds a few counts of this clone. The chain uses TRBV28 and TRBJ1-5; TRBD1 agrees at 9 bases. The CDR3 spans 15 residues. Germline V gene lookup returns CDR1 MDHEN and CDR2 SYDVKM. V lost 6 bases, J lost 4 bases, and 7 bases stayed unmatched. The CDR3 is CASRPRDRVNQPQHF. CDR3 coding DNA: TGTGCCAGCAGACCCCGGGACAGGGTAAATCAGCCCCAGCATTTT.

This chain links TRBV9 with TRBJ2-1; 7 positions agree with TRBD1. V trimming: 2 bases; J trimming: 2 bases; junction bases outside the gene matches: 1. Per germline, CDR1 SGDLS and CDR2 YYNGEE. The CDR3 is 14 amino acids. CDR3 region: CASSVQGAYNEQFF. The CDR3, as DNA: TGTGCCAGCAGCGTCCAGGGGGCCTACAATGAGCAGTTCTTC.

The chain recombines TRBV4-2 with TRBJ2-7; 9 nucleotides align to TRBD2. The CDR3 consists of 15 residues. With V trimmed by 0 bases and J by 2 bases, 2 bases remained unmatched. CDR1 and CDR2 (germline): LGHNA, YNFKEQ. This chain's CDR3 is CASSQDLAGPYEQYF. In DNA form, the CDR3 reads TGTGCCAGCAGCCAAGACCTAGCGGGGCCCTACGAGCAGTACTTC.

V usage is TRBV6-5 and J usage is TRBJ2-7; no firm D call. The CDR3 runs to 13 residues. The germline V gene has CDR1 MNHEY and CDR2 SVGAGI. Trimming stripped 4 bases from V and 6 bases from J, with 13 bases between. CDR3 residues: CASSSLGSREQYF. In DNA form, the CDR3 reads TGTGCCAGCAGTTCCCTGGGTTCGCGCGAGCAGTACTTC.

The J gene is TRBJ1-5, the V gene TRBV5-6; 7 nucleotides align to TRBD1. With 0 bases clipped from V and 6 bases from J, the junction kept 9 bases outside the gene matches. CDR1 and CDR2 (germline): SGHDT, YYEEEE. The CDR3 totals 16 residues. CDR3 bases: TGTGCCAGCAGCTTGGCCGGAAAGGGGGCCCTTCAGCCCCAGCATTTT. It codes for CASSLAGKGALQPQHF.

The chain employs TRBV6-5 and TRBJ1-2; the D gene is possibly TRBD1 (5 bases). V was clipped by 2 bases and J by 1 base, with 11 bases between them. Germline lookup yields CDR1 MNHEY and CDR2 SVGAGI. The CDR3 extends over 15 amino acids. The CDR3, as DNA: TGTGCCAGCAGTTACGACAGCCAGGTTAACTATGGCTACACCTTC. This codes for CASSYDSQVNYGYTF.

CDR3 region: CASGQGATYEQYF. CDR3 bases: TGTGCCAGCGGGCAGGGGGCGACCTACGAGCAGTACTTC. V and J are TRBV27 and TRBJ2-7; TRBD1 matches at 8 bases. Per germline, CDR1 MNHEY and CDR2 SMNVEV (reference sequence). The CDR3 length is 13 residues. V lost 8 bases and J lost 2; bases outside the gene matches: 5.